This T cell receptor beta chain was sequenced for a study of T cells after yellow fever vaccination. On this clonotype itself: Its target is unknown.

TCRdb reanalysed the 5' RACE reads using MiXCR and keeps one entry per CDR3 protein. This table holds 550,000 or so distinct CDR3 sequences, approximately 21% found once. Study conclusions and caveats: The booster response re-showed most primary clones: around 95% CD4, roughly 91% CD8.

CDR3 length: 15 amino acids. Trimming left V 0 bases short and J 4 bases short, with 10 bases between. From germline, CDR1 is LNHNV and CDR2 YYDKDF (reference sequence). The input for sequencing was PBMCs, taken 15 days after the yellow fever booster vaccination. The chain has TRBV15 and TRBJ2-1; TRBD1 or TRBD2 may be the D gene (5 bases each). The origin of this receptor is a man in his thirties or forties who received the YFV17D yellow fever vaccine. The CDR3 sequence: CATSRDGTEYNEQFF. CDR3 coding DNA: TGTGCCACCAGCAGAGATGGGACGGAGTACAATGAGCAGTTCTTC.